The 11 T cell receptor beta chains below all came from one sample that was sequenced in a study of shared clonotypes between healthy human individuals. Naive CD8 cells were CD45RO-negative, positively selected for CCR7, excluding terminally differentiated effector memory CD45RA+ cells. The data were produced by immunoSEQ multiplex PCR, yet TCRdb's version contains in-frame clones alone and is incomplete. The sample records roughly 2.1 million clones, approximately 94% being singletons. Sequencing input: naive CD8+ T cells from PBMCs. Receptors were obtained from a man between 18 and 35 years old in good health. Some clones in this sample may be carry-over from other donors' samples.

V gene TRBV2 combines with J gene TRBJ2-1; D not resolved. The CDR3 totals 14 residues. Trimming pared 8 bases from V and 0 bases from J, leaving 11 bases between. The germline V gene has CDR1 SNHLY and CDR2 FYNNEI. The CDR3 protein is CASSTTSSYNEQFF. Written as DNA, the CDR3 is TGTGCCAGCTCGACCACCAGCTCCTACAATGAGCAGTTCTTC.

This chain joins TRBV11-2 and TRBJ2-1; 9 bases align to TRBD2. Trimming took 3 bases from V and 3 from J; bases not matched to a gene: 3. This CDR3 is built from 15 residues. Germline assignment: CDR1 SGHAT and CDR2 FQNNGV. The CDR3: CASSLSSGNYNEQFF. DNA of the CDR3: TGTGCCAGCAGCTTGTCTAGCGGGAACTACAATGAGCAGTTCTTC.

The CDR3: CASSPGSTYEQYF. The CDR3 DNA follows: TGTGCCAGCAGCCCTGGGTCGACCTACGAGCAGTACTTC. The genes are TRBV5-6 and TRBJ2-7; D is uncertain. This CDR3 has 13 residues. V shed 4 bases and J shed 2 bases, with 10 bases lying between them. Germline CDR1 is SGHDT and CDR2 is YYEEEE.

V gene TRBV4-1 combines with J gene TRBJ2-7; 8 bases match TRBD1. V shed 0 bases, J shed 4 bases, and the junction held 11 bases outside the gene matches. CDR1 is MGHRA and CDR2 is YSYEKL in the germline V gene. This CDR3 region has 17 residues. The CDR3 nucleotides are TGCGCCAGCAGCCAAGACCGCCGGACAGGGTTTAGGTACGAGCAGTACTTC. It encodes CASSQDRRTGFRYEQYF.

The chain uses TRBV5-4 and TRBJ2-3, with 7 bases matching TRBD2. V was pared by 3 bases and J by 0 bases, with 10 bases of the junction left unmatched. Germline-derived CDR1 and CDR2 are SGHNT and YYREEE (reference sequence). The CDR3 sequence is 17 residues long. The CDR3 here is CASSWNPLAASTDTQYF. In DNA, the CDR3 is TGTGCCAGCAGCTGGAACCCGCTAGCGGCTAGCACAGATACGCAGTATTTT.

The CDR3 bases are TGTGCCTGCTGGACGTCCGGGACCTACGAGCAGTACTTC. Its protein is CACWTSGTYEQYF. The chain combines TRBV30 with TRBJ2-7; TRBD2 is a possible D gene (5 bases). Trimming took off 6 bases at V and 2 bases at J, with 14 bases between the two ends. Per the germline V gene, CDR1 is GTSNPN and CDR2 is SVGIG (reference sequence). This CDR3 has 13 amino acids.

This chain uses TRBV27 with TRBJ2-1, with 9 nucleotides matching TRBD1. This CDR3 has 15 residues. CDR1 and CDR2 (germline): MNHEY, SMNVEV (reference sequence). With 5 bases clipped from V and 7 bases from J, the junction kept 9 bases outside the gene matches. The CDR3 here is CASSPRTGVQNEQFF. The CDR3 nucleotides are TGTGCCAGCAGTCCACGGACAGGGGTTCAGAATGAGCAGTTCTTC.

The chain couples TRBV7-8 to TRBJ2-7; 9 bases agree with TRBD2. Germline V CDR1 and CDR2: SGHVS, FQNEAQ. The CDR3 has 15 residues. Unmatched junction bases numbered 5, after V lost 4 bases and J lost 1 base. CDR3 amino acids: CASSYQREDSYEQYF. The CDR3 region has the DNA TGTGCCAGCAGCTACCAGCGGGAGGATTCCTACGAGCAGTACTTC.

The chain links TRBV4-1 to TRBJ2-7, with 9 bases that match TRBD2. V gave up 0 bases and J gave up 6 bases; unmatched junction bases: 9. Germline loops: CDR1 MGHRA, CDR2 YSYEKL. This CDR3 has 16 amino acids. The CDR3 loop reads CASSQDLAGEAGEQYF. In nucleotides, the CDR3 is TGCGCCAGCAGCCAAGACTTAGCGGGAGAAGCGGGCGAGCAGTACTTC.

The V gene is TRBV18, the J gene TRBJ2-5; possible D gene TRBD1, 6 bases. Per the germline V gene, CDR1 is KGHSH and CDR2 is LQKENI. The CDR3 spans 14 residues. V lost 4 bases and J lost 2, with 11 bases in between. In DNA form, the CDR3 reads TGTGCCAGCTCACTCCCGGACAGACAAGAGACCCAGTACTTC. Protein sequence: CASSLPDRQETQYF. Supplemented by reference TRBV18 and TRBJ2-5, the full variable domain reads NAGVMQNPRHLVRRRGQEARLRCSPMKGHSHVYWYRQLPEEGLKFMVYLQKENIIDESGMPKERFSAEFPKEGPSILRIQQVVRGDSAAYFCASSLPDRQETQYFGPGTRLLVL.

This clone was picked up one time. The chain links TRBV27 to TRBJ2-1; possible D gene TRBD1, 6 bases. V was shortened by 2 bases and J by 5 bases, with 13 bases between the two germline ends. This CDR3 has 15 residues. Germline V gene lookup returns CDR1 MNHEY and CDR2 SMNVEV (reference sequence). The DNA of the CDR3 is TGTGCCAGCAGTTTAGACGCGAACAGGGACAATGAGCAGTTCTTC. It codes for CASSLDANRDNEQFF.